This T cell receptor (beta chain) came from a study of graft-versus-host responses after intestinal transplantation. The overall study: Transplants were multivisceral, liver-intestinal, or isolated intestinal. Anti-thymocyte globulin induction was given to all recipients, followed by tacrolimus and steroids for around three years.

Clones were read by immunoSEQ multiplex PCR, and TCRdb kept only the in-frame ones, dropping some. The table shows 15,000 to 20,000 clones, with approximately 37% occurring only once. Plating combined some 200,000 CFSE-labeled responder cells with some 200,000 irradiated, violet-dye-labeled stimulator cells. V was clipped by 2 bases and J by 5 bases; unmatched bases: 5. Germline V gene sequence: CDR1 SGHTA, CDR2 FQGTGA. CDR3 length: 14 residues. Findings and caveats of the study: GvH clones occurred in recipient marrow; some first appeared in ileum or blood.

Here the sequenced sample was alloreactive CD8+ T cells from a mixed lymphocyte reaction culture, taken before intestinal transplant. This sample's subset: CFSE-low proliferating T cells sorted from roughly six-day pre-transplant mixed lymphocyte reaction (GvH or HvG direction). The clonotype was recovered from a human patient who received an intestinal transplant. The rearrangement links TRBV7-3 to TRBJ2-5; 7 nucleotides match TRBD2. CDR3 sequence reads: CASSLEAGIETQYF. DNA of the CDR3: TGTGCCAGCAGCTTAGAAGCGGGAATCGAGACCCAGTACTTC.